A single sample is the source of the 4 T cell receptor beta chains below, sequenced in a study of CD8 T cells in ankylosing spondylitis. TCRdb independently ran MiXCR on the 5' RACE reads; one entry per CDR3 protein. The table includes around 75,000 distinct CDR3 sequences, under 5.5% detected once. The specimen was blood, either unsorted or a sorted T cell fraction (not recorded which). The receptors derive from a male donor with ankylosing spondylitis or in good health (not recorded which).

This clonotype was counted at least ten times. The rearrangement uses TRBV5-1 and TRBJ2-7; tentatively, D is TRBD1 (6 bases). Germline V gene lookup returns CDR1 SGHRS and CDR2 YFSETQ. V lost 4 bases, J lost 12 bases, and 17 bases lay in between. CDR3 length: 12 residues. The DNA for the CDR3 is TGCGCCAGCAGCCAGAACGCAGGGGATTTGTACTTC. Residues: CASSQNAGDLYF.

This clonotype was detected ten times or more. The J gene is TRBJ2-2, the V gene TRBV4-1; unclear D gene. The CDR3 is 16 amino acids. Trimming removed 0 bases from V and 1 base from J, with 9 bases in between. Germline V lookup: CDR1 MGHRA, CDR2 YSYEKL. The chain's CDR3 is CASSQEGYLNTGELFF. The CDR3 region has the DNA TGCGCCAGCAGCCAAGAGGGTTATTTGAACACCGGGGAGCTGTTTTTT.

This clonotype was counted at least ten times. The V gene is TRBV5-1, the J gene TRBJ1-2; D is perhaps TRBD1 (5 bases). The CDR3 covers 16 residues. V lost 2 bases to trimming and J lost 4 bases, with 18 bases between them. In germline, CDR1 is SGHRS, CDR2 YFSETQ. The chain's CDR3 is CASSFGGPGRSYGYTF. The CDR3 region has the DNA TGCGCCAGCAGCTTCGGGGGACCGGGACGGAGCTATGGCTACACCTTC.

The DNA of the CDR3 is TGTGCCAGCAGCTCCCCCCTCCAGGGGGCCTCCTATAATTCACCCCTCCACTTT. Amino acids: CASSSPLQGASYNSPLHF. The chain carries TRBV11-2 and TRBJ1-6; 8 nucleotides align to TRBD1. The CDR3 extends over 18 amino acids. The ends lost 4 bases at V and 0 bases at J; junction bases unmatched: 8. Per germline, CDR1 SGHAT and CDR2 FQNNGV.